These 2 T cell receptor beta chains came from one sample sequenced in a study of shared clonotypes between healthy human individuals. The protocol was immunoSEQ multiplex PCR, while the TCRdb copy is restricted to in-frame clones and leaves out a portion. The sample has approximately 1.9 million clones, over 85% seen once. Selected positively for CCR7 and CD45RO-negative, naive CD8 cells excluded terminally differentiated effector memory CD45RA+ cells. Sequencing used naive CD8+ T cells from PBMCs. The receptors derive from a man younger than 35 in good health. Some clones in this sample may be carry-over from other donors' samples.

The chain joins TRBV19 to TRBJ2-1; possible D gene TRBD2, 5 bases. This CDR3 is built from 16 residues. Germline assignment: CDR1 LNHDA and CDR2 SQIVND (reference sequence). Trimming shortened V by 5 bases and J by 2 bases, and 16 bases separated the two germline ends. CDR3 sequence: CASSDRGKKPYNEQFF. CDR3 DNA sequence: TGTGCCAGTAGTGACCGAGGGAAAAAACCCTACAATGAGCAGTTCTTC.

Here the CDR3 reads CASSSIGGPYGYTF. CDR3 DNA sequence: TGTGCCAGCAGCTCCATTGGGGGGCCCTATGGCTACACCTTC. The V call is TRBV7-9, the J call TRBJ1-2, with a weak D call TRBD1 (6 bases). Looked up from germline, CDR1 is SEHNR and CDR2 is FQNEAQ (reference sequence). The CDR3 runs 14 residues. The V and J ends lost 4 bases and 4 bases respectively, with 13 bases between them. Variable domain in full (rest from reference TRBV7-9 and TRBJ1-2): DTGVSQNPRHKITKRGQNVTFRCDPISEHNRLYWYRQTLGQGPEFLTYFQNEAQLEKSRLLSDRFSAERPKGSFSTLEIQRTEQGDSAMYLCASSSIGGPYGYTFGSGTRLTVV.